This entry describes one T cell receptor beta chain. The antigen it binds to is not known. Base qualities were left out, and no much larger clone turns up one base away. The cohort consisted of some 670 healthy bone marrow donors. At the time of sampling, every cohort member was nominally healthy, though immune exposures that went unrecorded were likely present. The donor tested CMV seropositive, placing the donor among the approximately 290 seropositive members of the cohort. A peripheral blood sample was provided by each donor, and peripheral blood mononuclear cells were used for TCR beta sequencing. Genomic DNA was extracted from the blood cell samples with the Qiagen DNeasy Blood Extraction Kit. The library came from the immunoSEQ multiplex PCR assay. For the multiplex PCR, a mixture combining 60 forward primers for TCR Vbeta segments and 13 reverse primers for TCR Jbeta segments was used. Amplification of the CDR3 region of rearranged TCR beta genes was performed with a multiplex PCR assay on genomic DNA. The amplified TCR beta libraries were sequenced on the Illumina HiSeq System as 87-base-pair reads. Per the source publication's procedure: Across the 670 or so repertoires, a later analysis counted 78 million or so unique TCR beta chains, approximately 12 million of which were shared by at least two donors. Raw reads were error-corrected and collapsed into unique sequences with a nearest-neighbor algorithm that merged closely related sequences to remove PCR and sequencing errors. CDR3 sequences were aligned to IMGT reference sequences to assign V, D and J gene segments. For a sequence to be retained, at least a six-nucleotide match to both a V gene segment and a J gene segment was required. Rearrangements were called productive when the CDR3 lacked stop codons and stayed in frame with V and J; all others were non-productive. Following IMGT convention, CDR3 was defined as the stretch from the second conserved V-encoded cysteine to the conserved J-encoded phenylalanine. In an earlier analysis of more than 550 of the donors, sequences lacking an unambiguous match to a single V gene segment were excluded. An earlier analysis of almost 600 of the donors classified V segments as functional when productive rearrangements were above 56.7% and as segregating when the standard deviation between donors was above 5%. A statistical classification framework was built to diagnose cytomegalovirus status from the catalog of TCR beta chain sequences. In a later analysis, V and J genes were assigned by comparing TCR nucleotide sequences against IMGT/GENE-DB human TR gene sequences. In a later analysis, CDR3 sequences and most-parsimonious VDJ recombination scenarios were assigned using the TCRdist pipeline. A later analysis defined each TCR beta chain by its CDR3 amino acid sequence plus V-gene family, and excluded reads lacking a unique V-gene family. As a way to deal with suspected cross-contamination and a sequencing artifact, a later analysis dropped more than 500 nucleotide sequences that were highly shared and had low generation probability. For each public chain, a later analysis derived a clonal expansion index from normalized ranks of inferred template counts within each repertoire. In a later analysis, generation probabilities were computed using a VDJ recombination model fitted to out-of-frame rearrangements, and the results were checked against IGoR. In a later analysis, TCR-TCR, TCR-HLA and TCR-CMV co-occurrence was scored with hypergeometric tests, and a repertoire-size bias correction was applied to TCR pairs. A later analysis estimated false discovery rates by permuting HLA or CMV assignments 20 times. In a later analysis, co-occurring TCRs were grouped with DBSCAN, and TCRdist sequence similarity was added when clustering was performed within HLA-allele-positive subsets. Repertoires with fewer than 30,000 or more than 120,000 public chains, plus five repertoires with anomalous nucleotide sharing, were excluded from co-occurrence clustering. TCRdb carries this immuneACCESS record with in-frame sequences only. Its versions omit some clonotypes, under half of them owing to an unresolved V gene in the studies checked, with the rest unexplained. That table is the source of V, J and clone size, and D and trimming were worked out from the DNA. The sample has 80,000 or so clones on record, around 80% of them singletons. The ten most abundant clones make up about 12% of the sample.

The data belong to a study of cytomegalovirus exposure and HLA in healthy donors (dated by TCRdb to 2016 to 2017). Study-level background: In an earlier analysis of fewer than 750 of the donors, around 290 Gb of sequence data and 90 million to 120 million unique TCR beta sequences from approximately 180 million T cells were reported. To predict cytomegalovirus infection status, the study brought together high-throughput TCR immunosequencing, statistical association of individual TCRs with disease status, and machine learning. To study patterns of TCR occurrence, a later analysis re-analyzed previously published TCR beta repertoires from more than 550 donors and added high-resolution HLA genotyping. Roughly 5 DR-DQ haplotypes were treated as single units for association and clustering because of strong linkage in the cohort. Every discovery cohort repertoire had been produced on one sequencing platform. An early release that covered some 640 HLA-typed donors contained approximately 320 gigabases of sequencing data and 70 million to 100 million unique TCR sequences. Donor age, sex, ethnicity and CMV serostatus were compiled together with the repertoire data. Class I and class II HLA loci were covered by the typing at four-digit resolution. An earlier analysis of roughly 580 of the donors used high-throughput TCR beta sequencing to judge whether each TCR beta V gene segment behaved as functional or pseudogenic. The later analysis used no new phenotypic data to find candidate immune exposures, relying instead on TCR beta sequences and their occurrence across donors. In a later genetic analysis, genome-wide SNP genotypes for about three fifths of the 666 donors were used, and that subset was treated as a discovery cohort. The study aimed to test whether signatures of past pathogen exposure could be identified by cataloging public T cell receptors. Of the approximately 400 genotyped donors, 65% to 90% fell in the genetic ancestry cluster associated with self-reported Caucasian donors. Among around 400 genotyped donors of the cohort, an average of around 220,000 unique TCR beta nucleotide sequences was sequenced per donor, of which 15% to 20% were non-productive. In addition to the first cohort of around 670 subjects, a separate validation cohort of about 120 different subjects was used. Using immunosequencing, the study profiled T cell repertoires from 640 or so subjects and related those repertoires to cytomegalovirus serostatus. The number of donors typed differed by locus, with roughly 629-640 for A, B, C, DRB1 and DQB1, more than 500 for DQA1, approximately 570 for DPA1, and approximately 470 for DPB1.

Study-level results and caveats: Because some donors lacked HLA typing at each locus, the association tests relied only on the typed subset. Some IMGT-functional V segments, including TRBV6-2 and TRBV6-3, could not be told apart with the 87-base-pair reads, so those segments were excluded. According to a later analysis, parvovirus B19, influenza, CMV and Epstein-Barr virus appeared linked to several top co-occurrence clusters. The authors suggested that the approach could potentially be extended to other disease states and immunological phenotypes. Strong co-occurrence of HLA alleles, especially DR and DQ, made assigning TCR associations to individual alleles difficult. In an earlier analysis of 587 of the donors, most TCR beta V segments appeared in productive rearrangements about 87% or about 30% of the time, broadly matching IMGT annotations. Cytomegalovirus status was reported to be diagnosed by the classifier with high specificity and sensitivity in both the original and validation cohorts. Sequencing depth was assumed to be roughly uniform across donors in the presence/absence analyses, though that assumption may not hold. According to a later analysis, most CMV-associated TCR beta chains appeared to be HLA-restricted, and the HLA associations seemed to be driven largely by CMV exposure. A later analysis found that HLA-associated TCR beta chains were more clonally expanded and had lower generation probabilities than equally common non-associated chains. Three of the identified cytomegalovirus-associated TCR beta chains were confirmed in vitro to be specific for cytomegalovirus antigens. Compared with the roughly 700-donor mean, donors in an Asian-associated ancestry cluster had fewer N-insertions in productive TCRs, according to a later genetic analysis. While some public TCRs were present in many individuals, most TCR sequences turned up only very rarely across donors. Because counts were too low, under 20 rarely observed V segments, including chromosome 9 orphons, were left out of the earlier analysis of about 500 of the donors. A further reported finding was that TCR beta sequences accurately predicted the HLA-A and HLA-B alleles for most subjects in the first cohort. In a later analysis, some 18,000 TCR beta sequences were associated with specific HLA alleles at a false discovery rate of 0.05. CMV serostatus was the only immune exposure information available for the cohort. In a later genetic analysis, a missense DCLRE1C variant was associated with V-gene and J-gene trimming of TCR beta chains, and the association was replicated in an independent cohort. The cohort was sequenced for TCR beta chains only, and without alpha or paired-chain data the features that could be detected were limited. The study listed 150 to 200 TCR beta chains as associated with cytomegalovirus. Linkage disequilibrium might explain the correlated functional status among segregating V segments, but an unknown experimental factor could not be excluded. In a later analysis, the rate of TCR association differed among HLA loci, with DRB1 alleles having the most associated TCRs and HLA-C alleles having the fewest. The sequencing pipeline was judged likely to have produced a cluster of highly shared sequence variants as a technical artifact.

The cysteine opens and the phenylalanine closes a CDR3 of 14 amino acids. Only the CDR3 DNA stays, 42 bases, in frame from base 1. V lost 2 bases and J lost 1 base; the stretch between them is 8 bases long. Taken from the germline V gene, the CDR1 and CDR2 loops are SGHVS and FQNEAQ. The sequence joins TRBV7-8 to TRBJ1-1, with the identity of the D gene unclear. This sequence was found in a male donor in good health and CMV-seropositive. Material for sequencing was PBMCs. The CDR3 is CASSLYHGNTEAFF. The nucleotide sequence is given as TGTGCCAGCAGCTTATACCACGGGAACACTGAAGCTTTCTTT.